The 22 T cell receptor beta chains presented below share a single source sample, sequenced in a study of cytomegalovirus exposure and HLA in healthy donors. Both 60 Vbeta primers and 13 Jbeta primers went into the PCR. TCRdb's table, derived via immunoSEQ multiplex PCR, lists solely in-frame clones and lacks some. The sample is made up of just over 150,000 clones, and the top ten hold under 2.5% of it. Sample: PBMCs. Source of these receptors: a man aged 30 to 45 in good health and CMV-seronegative.

The V and J genes are TRBV15 and TRBJ2-5, with 8 bases matching TRBD2. CDR1 LNHNV and CDR2 YYDKDF come from the germline V gene (reference sequence). V shed 1 base, J shed 2 bases, and the junction held 6 bases outside the gene matches. CDR3 length: 16 residues. Here the CDR3 DNA reads TGTGCCACCAGCAGAGTGAGCGGGAGAGGGCAAGAGACCCAGTACTTC. It yields the protein CATSRVSGRGQETQYF.

The chain is built from TRBV5-6 and TRBJ1-4, with a tentative D call TRBD1 (5 bases). Germline V lookup: CDR1 SGHDT, CDR2 YYEEEE. CDR3 length: 13 residues. The ends were cut back, 7 bases at V and 13 bases at J, with 20 bases in the middle. The CDR3 region is CASSGTEVGGLFF. In DNA form, the CDR3 reads TGTGCCAGCTCCGGGACCGAGGTGGGAGGACTGTTTTTT.

The V call is TRBV18, the J call TRBJ2-2, with a possible D match to TRBD1 (5 bases). Per germline, CDR1 KGHSH and CDR2 LQKENI. V was pared by 2 bases and J by 6 bases, with 16 bases between. The CDR3 has 16 amino acids. The CDR3 spells CASSPRTPLVAGELFF. The CDR3 nucleotides are TGTGCCAGCTCACCAAGGACACCTTTGGTAGCCGGGGAGCTGTTTTTT.

V gene TRBV11-2 combines with J gene TRBJ2-2, with D possibly TRBD1 on 6 matching bases. V was shortened by 4 bases and J by 0 bases, with 12 bases between the two germline ends. CDR3 length: 16 amino acids. Germline CDR1 is SGHAT and CDR2 is FQNNGV. This chain's CDR3 is CASSYQGGSNTGELFF. CDR3 coding DNA: TGTGCCAGCAGCTACCAAGGGGGTTCGAACACCGGGGAGCTGTTTTTT.

The gene calls are TRBV5-1 and TRBJ1-2, with 9 bases aligning to TRBD1. Germline V gene sequence: CDR1 SGHRS, CDR2 YFSETQ. J gave up 1 base and V 3 bases, and 10 bases lay outside the gene matches. This CDR3 is built from 17 residues. This CDR3 is CASSSKTGTGINYGYTF. Written as DNA, the CDR3 is TGCGCCAGCAGCTCGAAGACCGGGACAGGGATTAACTATGGCTACACCTTC.

The rearrangement links TRBV10-1 to TRBJ1-1, with 9 bases identical to TRBD1. The V and J ends lost 3 bases and 3 bases, in that order; junction bases with no gene match: 11. This CDR3 contains 17 residues. CDR1 WNHNN and CDR2 SYGVQD come from the germline V gene (reference sequence). The CDR3 is CASSDPLGTGTDTEAFF. The CDR3 DNA reads TGCGCCAGCAGTGACCCGCTTGGGACAGGGACGGACACTGAAGCTTTCTTT.

The chain uses TRBV6-5 and TRBJ2-7, with TRBD2 as a possible D gene (6 bases). The CDR3 length is 15 residues. V was clipped by 5 bases and J by 6 bases, with 20 bases between them. The germline V gene has CDR1 MNHEY and CDR2 SVGAGI. The CDR3 region has the DNA TGTGCCAGCAGTAATTGGGACTTTAGGATTGGCGAGCAGTACTTC. Translation: CASSNWDFRIGEQYF.

This chain links TRBV7-3 with TRBJ2-1; D perhaps matches TRBD2 (6 bases). Trimming took 3 bases from V and 6 from J, leaving 15 bases between them. The CDR3 has 15 amino acids. Germline values: CDR1 SGHTA, CDR2 FQGTGA. CDR3 in DNA: TGTGCCAGCAGCTTCGGCGGGACTCAGGCCAATGAGCAGTTCTTC. Its protein product is CASSFGGTQANEQFF.

This rearrangement joins TRBV10-3 to TRBJ1-5; 7 nucleotides agree with TRBD1. The germline CDR1 and CDR2 sequences are ENHRY and SYGVKD. This CDR3 is 14 amino acids long. The V segment lost 10 bases and the J segment 3 bases; nucleotides outside the gene matches: 9. The CDR3 DNA sequence: TGTGCCACAAAACAGGGGCTAGTCAATCAGCCCCAGCATTTT. Translated, it gives CATKQGLVNQPQHF.

The rearrangement joins TRBV11-3 to TRBJ1-2; no clear D. This CDR3 comprises 17 residues. CDR1 and CDR2 from the germline V gene are SGHNT and YENEEA. Trimming shortened V by 5 bases and J by 6 bases, and 25 bases separated the two germline ends. The CDR3 DNA reads as TGTGCCAGCAGCCCACGGGGTCTCGGGATTCTAAAAAATGGCTACACCTTC. Translated: CASSPRGLGILKNGYTF.

The V call is TRBV19, the J call TRBJ1-3; D remains unclear. CDR1 and CDR2 from the germline V gene are LNHDA and SQIVND (reference sequence). V was trimmed by 6 bases and J by 1 base, leaving 10 bases between them. This CDR3 has 14 residues. CDR3 sequence reads: CASRVSSSGNTIYF. Written as DNA, the CDR3 is TGTGCCAGTAGGGTCAGTTCATCTGGAAACACCATATATTTT.

V and J are TRBV28 and TRBJ1-3, with TRBD1 matching 9 bases. The V gene end was trimmed by 10 bases and the J gene end by 4 bases; junction bases not matched to a gene: 8. This CDR3 contains 14 residues. The V gene's germline CDR1 is MDHEN and CDR2 SYDVKM. This CDR3 is CATGDRAIGNTIYF. In DNA form, the CDR3 reads TGTGCCACGGGGGACAGGGCCATAGGAAACACCATATATTTT.

The chain carries TRBV10-2 and TRBJ2-3, with 9 bases aligning to TRBD2. Trimming cost V 7 bases and J 4 bases; bases outside gene matches: 6. From germline, CDR1 is WSHSY and CDR2 SAAADI. The CDR3 sequence is 14 residues long. The CDR3 loop is CASKAGGPSDTQYF. As DNA, the CDR3 is TGCGCCAGCAAAGCGGGAGGCCCCTCAGATACGCAGTATTTT.

The CDR3 sequence: CASSSSGQVQPQHF. CDR3 nucleotide sequence: TGTGCCAGCAGCTCCTCCGGACAGGTTCAGCCCCAGCATTTT. The chain combines TRBV5-6 with TRBJ1-5; 7 bases match TRBD1. The V and J ends lost 3 bases and 6 bases, in that order; junction bases with no gene match: 6. The CDR3 is 14 amino acids. Germline V gene data show CDR1 as SGHDT and CDR2 as YYEEEE.

V gene TRBV12-1 combines with J gene TRBJ1-1; TRBD1 is the table's D call and was not checked against the DNA. TRBV12-1 corresponds to a pseudogene. The CDR3 covers 15 residues. In DNA form, the CDR3 reads TGTGCCAGCAGCTCCGGGACAGGAAGATACACTGAAGCTTTCTTT. This codes for CASSSGTGRYTEAFF.

The CDR3 is CSVEKTGGYDEQYF. CDR3 in DNA: TGCAGCGTTGAAAAGACTGGGGGCTACGACGAGCAGTACTTC. This sequence joins TRBV29-1 and TRBJ2-7; tentatively, D is TRBD1 (6 bases). CDR3 size: 14 residues. V lost 2 bases, J lost 5 bases, and 16 bases lay in between. Looked up from germline, CDR1 is SQVTM and CDR2 is ANQGSEA.

This chain links TRBV7-9 with TRBJ2-7, with D possibly being TRBD2 (5 bases). V lost 1 base and J lost 2, with 6 bases in between. Germline CDR1 SEHNR, CDR2 FQNEAQ (reference sequence). This CDR3 contains 13 residues. CDR3 in DNA: TGTGCCAGCAGCTTAGGGGAGCCCTACGAGCAGTACTTC. Protein: CASSLGEPYEQYF.

This chain joins TRBV6-6 and TRBJ2-5; D is possibly TRBD1 (6 bases). CDR3 size: 12 residues. The germline V and J ends were trimmed by 6 bases and 11 bases, with 16 bases remaining between them. Germline lookup yields CDR1 MNHNY and CDR2 SVGAGI (reference sequence). The CDR3 coding sequence is TGTGCCAGCAGAGATCAGGGGTCAGAGCAGTACTTC. Residues: CASRDQGSEQYF.

This chain links TRBV10-2 with TRBJ1-5; tentative D call: TRBD1 (6 bases). The CDR3 is 15 amino acids. Trimming pared 2 bases from V and 5 bases from J, leaving 13 bases between. Germline CDR1 WSHSY, CDR2 SAAADI. CDR3 region: CASSERAGVHQPQHF. CDR3 in DNA: TGCGCCAGCAGTGAGAGGGCAGGGGTCCATCAGCCCCAGCATTTT.

This sequence joins TRBV4-2 and TRBJ2-1, with TRBD2 as a possible D gene (5 bases). From germline, CDR1 is LGHNA and CDR2 YNFKEQ. Trimming cost V 3 bases and J 4 bases, with 19 bases left between them. This CDR3 has 17 residues. The CDR3 DNA reads as TGTGCCAGCAGCCAGGCTGGCGGGCGGCCCGAATACAATGAGCAGTTCTTC. Protein: CASSQAGGRPEYNEQFF.

This sequence joins TRBV4-1 and TRBJ2-3; D possibly corresponds to TRBD2 (6 bases). Trimming took off 2 bases at V and 0 bases at J, with 18 bases between the two ends. Germline V CDR1 and CDR2: MGHRA, YSYEKL. This CDR3 comprises 18 residues. CDR3 bases: TGCGCCAGCAGCCAACTAATTCGGGACTCCGCTAGCACAGATACGCAGTATTTT. It specifies CASSQLIRDSASTDTQYF.

V and J are TRBV10-2 and TRBJ2-1, with a weak D call TRBD1 (5 bases). Per the germline V gene, CDR1 is WSHSY and CDR2 is SAAADI. The CDR3 totals 17 residues. V was pared by 4 bases and J by 3 bases, with 19 bases between. In DNA, the CDR3 is TGCGCCAGCAGTGGCTCCTCTCTGGGGCCGGGCTACAATGAGCAGTTCTTC. It yields the protein CASSGSSLGPGYNEQFF.